The rows below give T cell receptor beta chains drawn from one sample of a study of identical twins. TCRdb itself ran the 5' RACE reads through MiXCR, one entry per CDR3 protein. This table has hundreds of thousands of distinct CDR3 sequences, roughly 7% appearing once. A further study also used this sample, focusing on yellow fever vaccine responses in identical twins.

Sequencing input: memory (CD45RO+) T cells sorted from blood. These receptors all come from a woman aged 18-29 years in good health. The conserved cysteine and the conserved F or W are not part of the CDR3 here. Only part of the rows carry a size: once, few, many, or a class if the clone is expanded.

TRBJ1-2	TRBV18	-	ASSPGGSSGYT
TRBJ2-1	TRBV5-1	many	ASSQTGTGYNEQF
TRBJ2-2	TRBV18	few	ASSPLRGEELF
TRBJ2-4	TRBV7-6	many	ASSLFTGAAKNIQY
TRBJ1-1	TRBV5-6	many	ASSFSDPNTEAF
TRBJ2-1	TRBV5-6	many	ASSPLPGGVAYNEQF
TRBJ1-1	TRBV12-3/TRBV12-4	many	ASSFMKNTEAF
TRBJ2-2	TRBV5-1	few	ASSPRGSGNTGELF
TRBJ2-5	TRBV6-1	-	ASSPRDRTNQETQY
TRBJ2-1	TRBV20-1	-	SARRAGFKF
TRBJ2-2	TRBV5-1	many	ASSFGTSLYTGELF
TRBJ2-1	TRBV5-1	many	ASSPRAGTIGNEQF
TRBJ2-3	TRBV5-6	few	ASSVDRGRMGGTQY
TRBJ2-1	TRBV20-1	many	SASGRAYNEQF
TRBJ2-2	TRBV18	many	ASSPQERDNTGELF
TRBJ2-2	TRBV10-2	many	ASRGDNTGELF
TRBJ2-2	TRBV5-1	many	ASSKVGTGANTGELF
TRBJ1-4	TRBV18	many	ASSPLLTEATNEKLF
TRBJ2-1	TRBV6-1	-	ASSRRGAGNEQF
TRBJ1-6	TRBV20-1	many	SARDLGNSPLH
TRBJ2-7	TRBV7-2	many	ASSWSGTPYEQY
TRBJ1-4	TRBV27	few	ASRGGGLLNEKLF
TRBJ2-3	TRBV28	many	ASTAGNYWDTQY
TRBJ1-4	TRBV10-1	few	ASSDGSSNEKLF
TRBJ1-1	TRBV29-1	many	SVRQGGTEAF
TRBJ2-5	TRBV5-1	many	ASSKKEETQY
TRBJ1-1	TRBV5-1	many	ASAEGATTEAF
TRBJ2-3	TRBV5-1	many	ASSWDRGTDTQY
TRBJ2-1	TRBV29-1	many	SAVSSGSHEQF
TRBJ2-3	TRBV28	many	ASSRTSVSTDTQY
TRBJ2-6	TRBV10-3	many	AISPGQGSGANVLT
TRBJ2-1	TRBV2	once	ASGTRSYNEQF
TRBJ2-1	TRBV21-1	many	ASSKLQGGIYNEQF
TRBJ2-3	TRBV12-3/TRBV12-4	-	ASSLSGLETDTQY
TRBJ1-3	TRBV7-9	-	ASSKGDSGNTIY
TRBJ1-2	TRBV7-9	many	ASSLSGREGYT
TRBJ2-1	TRBV10-3	few	AISELGNNPYNEQF
TRBJ2-1	TRBV12-3/TRBV12-4	many	ASTLWGEQF
TRBJ2-3	TRBV27	many	ASSLSPGLAGADTQY
TRBJ2-1	TRBV5-1	many	ASSMAAGSYNEQF
TRBJ2-2	TRBV18	few	ASSPDREEIAGELF
TRBJ2-1	TRBV7-9	many	ASRKREISYNEQF
TRBJ2-2	TRBV3-1	-	ASSQDLFAGELF
TRBJ2-6	TRBV24-1	few	ATMDSLSGANVLT
TRBJ1-1	TRBV24-1	-	ATSGGSDTEAF
TRBJ1-3	TRBV3-1	few	ASSQRGAIGNTIY
TRBJ2-1	TRBV12-3/TRBV12-4	many	ASSFISTPNNEQF